This paragraph covers one TCR beta chain sequence. Antigen specificity is unknown. One end of the junction fails to match germline, which may point to a read error. This CDR3 is built from 18 residues. A single record per CDR3 protein comes from TCRdb applying MiXCR to the 5' RACE reads. The sample lists tens of thousands of distinct CDR3 sequences, about 11% occurring once. The data belong to a study of CD8 T cells in ankylosing spondylitis. General study findings and limits: Within ankylosing spondylitis blood, a TCR beta motif made up of eight or nine highly homologous variants appeared to be characteristic.

The sequence was obtained from a male donor with ankylosing spondylitis or in good health (not recorded which). The specimen sequenced was blood, either unsorted or a sorted T cell fraction (not recorded which). V is TRBV12-3 or TRBV12-4 and J is TRBJ2-1, with 12 bases identical to TRBD1. The DNA of the CDR3 is TGTACCAGCAGTCACAAAAGGGCGGGACAGGGGGCAAAGGATGAGCAGTTCTTC. Translated: CTSSHKRAGQGAKDEQFF.